This passage covers 9 T cell receptor beta chains from one sample sequenced in a study of T cells in Graves' hyperthyroidism and ophthalmopathy. The TCR beta CDR3 regions underwent amplification using RNA transcripts as the source. Primed by the HTBI set, a first-round RT-PCR was run on the TCR CDR3. Using its own MiXCR run on the multiplex PCR reads, TCRdb lists one record per CDR3 protein. The data hold roughly 700,000 distinct CDR3 sequences, with roughly 17% observed a single time. Sequences were obtained from blood. All receptors derive from a man aged 50 to 59 with Graves' hyperthyroidism.

The chain couples TRBV11-2 to TRBJ2-7, with 8 bases fitting TRBD1. V dropped 4 bases and J dropped 2; count of bases not matched to a gene: 10. This CDR3 is 16 amino acids long. The V gene's germline CDR1 is SGHAT and CDR2 FQNNGV. As DNA, the CDR3 is TGTGCCAGCAGCTCCGTAACAGGGGGGCCCACCTACGAGCAGTACTTC. It is translated as CASSSVTGGPTYEQYF.

This sequence joins TRBV19 and TRBJ1-4; D not resolved. The germline V gene encodes CDR1 LNHDA and CDR2 SQIVND (reference sequence). The CDR3 runs to 18 residues. V gave up 6 bases and J gave up 0 bases, with 20 bases separating them. In DNA, the CDR3 is TGTGCCAGTAGGTTCCGCAGCGAAATCCTTGCAACTAATGAAAAACTGTTTTTT. Its protein is CASRFRSEILATNEKLFF.

This rearrangement joins TRBV25-1 to TRBJ1-6, with 9 bases fitting TRBD1. CDR3 length: 17 residues. After removal of 4 bases from V and 6 bases from J, the junction contained 10 bases not matched to a gene. Germline V gene lookup returns CDR1 MGHDK and CDR2 SYGVNS. CDR3 sequence (DNA): TGTGCCAGCAGTGCATACGGGACAGGGAGTTCTAATTCACCCCTCCACTTT. Amino acid sequence: CASSAYGTGSSNSPLHF. Full variable domain (rest looked up from reference TRBV25-1 and TRBJ1-6): EADIYQTPRYLVIGTGKKITLECSQTMGHDKMYWYQQDPGMELHLIHYSYGVNSTEKGDLSSESTVSRIRTEHFPLTLESARPSHTSQYLCASSAYGTGSSNSPLHFGNGTRLTVT.

This clonotype was picked up a small number of times. V is TRBV29-1 and J is TRBJ2-6, with 8 bases lining up with TRBD1. This CDR3 is built from 16 residues. Trimming took 5 bases from V and 4 from J; bases not matched to a gene: 10. Per germline, CDR1 SQVTM and CDR2 ANQGSEA. CDR3 loop: CSVIPNRGSGANVLTF. In DNA, the CDR3 is TGCAGCGTTATCCCTAACAGGGGGTCGGGGGCCAACGTCCTGACTTTC.

This clonotype was seen repeatedly, ten times or more. The J gene is TRBJ2-2, the V gene TRBV28, with D uncertain. Germline V gene sequence: CDR1 MDHEN, CDR2 SYDVKM. There are 16 residues in the CDR3. V was shortened by 3 bases and J by 0 bases, with 11 bases between the two germline ends. DNA of the CDR3: TGTGCCAGCAGTTTTGGATCTAAACCGAACACCGGGGAGCTGTTTTTT. This encodes CASSFGSKPNTGELFF.

This rearrangement joins TRBV27 to TRBJ2-7, with 7 bases identical to TRBD2. The J segment lost 3 bases and the V segment lost 5 bases, leaving 7 bases of the junction unmatched. The CDR3 spans 14 residues. Germline assignment: CDR1 MNHEY and CDR2 SMNVEV (reference sequence). The CDR3 loop is CASSMWGGGYEQYF. In DNA form, the CDR3 reads TGTGCCAGCAGTATGTGGGGGGGGGGCTACGAGCAGTACTTC.

This clonotype was counted only a few times. This chain joins TRBV30 and TRBJ2-1; 12 bases match TRBD2. There are 18 residues in the CDR3. CDR1 is GTSNPN, CDR2 SVGIG, per germline (reference sequence). With V trimmed by 0 bases and J by 8 bases, 14 bases remained unmatched. The CDR3 protein is CAWSVHPLLAGGLDEQFF. In nucleotides, the CDR3 is TGTGCCTGGAGTGTACACCCGTTGCTAGCGGGAGGGTTAGATGAGCAGTTCTTC.

V usage is TRBV28 and J usage is TRBJ1-5; D is undetermined. The CDR3 covers 16 residues. Germline V lookup: CDR1 MDHEN, CDR2 SYDVKM. Between the trimmed V and J ends, which lost 6 bases and 0 bases, there was a span of 15 bases. CDR3 sequence (DNA): TGTGCCAGCAGCCCGGGAACTCGGTCTAGCAATCAGCCCCAGCATTTT. Protein product: CASSPGTRSSNQPQHF.

This clonotype has ten or more counts. The chain uses TRBV11-2 and TRBJ2-1, with D possibly being TRBD2 (6 bases). The germline V and J ends were trimmed by 6 bases and 4 bases, with 10 bases remaining between them. This CDR3 comprises 13 residues. CDR1 is SGHAT, CDR2 FQNNGV, per germline. The CDR3 DNA follows: TGTGCCAGCAGGCCAGCGGGTTACAATGAGCAGTTCTTC. Translating gives CASRPAGYNEQFF.